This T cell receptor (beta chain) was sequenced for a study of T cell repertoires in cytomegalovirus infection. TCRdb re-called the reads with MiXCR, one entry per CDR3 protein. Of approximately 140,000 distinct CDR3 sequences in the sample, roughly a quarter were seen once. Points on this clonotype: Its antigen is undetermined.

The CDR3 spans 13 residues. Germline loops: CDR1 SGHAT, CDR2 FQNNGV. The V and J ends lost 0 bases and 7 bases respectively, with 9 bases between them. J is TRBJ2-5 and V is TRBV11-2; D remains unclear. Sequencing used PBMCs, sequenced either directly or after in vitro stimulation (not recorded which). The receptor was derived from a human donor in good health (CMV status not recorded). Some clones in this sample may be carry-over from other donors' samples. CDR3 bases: TGTGCCAGCAGCTTAGATCCCATGGGGACCCAGTACTTC. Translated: CASSLDPMGTQYF.